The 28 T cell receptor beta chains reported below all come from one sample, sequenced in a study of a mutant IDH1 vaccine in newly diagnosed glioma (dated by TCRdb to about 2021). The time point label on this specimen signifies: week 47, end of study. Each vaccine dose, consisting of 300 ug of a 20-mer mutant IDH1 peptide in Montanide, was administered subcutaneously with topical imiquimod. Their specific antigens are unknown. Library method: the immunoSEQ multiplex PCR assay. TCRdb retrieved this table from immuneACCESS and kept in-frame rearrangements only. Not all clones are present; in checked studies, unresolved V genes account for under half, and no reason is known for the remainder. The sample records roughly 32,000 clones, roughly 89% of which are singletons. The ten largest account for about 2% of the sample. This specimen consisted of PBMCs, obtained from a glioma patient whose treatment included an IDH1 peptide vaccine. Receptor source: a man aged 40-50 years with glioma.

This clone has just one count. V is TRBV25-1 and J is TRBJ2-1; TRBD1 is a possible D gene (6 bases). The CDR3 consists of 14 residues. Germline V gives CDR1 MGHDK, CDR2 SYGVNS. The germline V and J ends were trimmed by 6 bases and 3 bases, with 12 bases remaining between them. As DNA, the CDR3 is TGTGCCAGCAGAGGATCAGGGGACTACAATGAGCAGTTCTTC. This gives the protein CASRGSGDYNEQFF.

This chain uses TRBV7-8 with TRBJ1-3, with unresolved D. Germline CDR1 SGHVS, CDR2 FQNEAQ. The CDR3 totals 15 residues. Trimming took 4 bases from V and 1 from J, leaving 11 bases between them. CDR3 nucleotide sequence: TGTGCCAGCAGCTCTCAACTTGGGTCTGGAAACACCATATATTTT. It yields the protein CASSSQLGSGNTIYF. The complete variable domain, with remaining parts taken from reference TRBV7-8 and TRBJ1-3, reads GAGVSQSPRYKVAKRGQDVALRCDPISGHVSLFWYQQALGQGPEFLTYFQNEAQLDKSGLPSDRFFAERPEGSVSTLKIQRTQQEDSAVYLCASSSQLGSGNTIYFGEGSWLTVV.

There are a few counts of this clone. The CDR3 loop is CASSFGFNYGYTF. The CDR3 nucleotides read TGTGCCAGCAGTTTCGGGTTTAACTATGGCTACACCTTC. The chain uses TRBV27 and TRBJ1-2, with unresolved D. V was clipped by 3 bases and J by 1 base, with 6 bases between them. The CDR3 extends over 13 amino acids. In germline, CDR1 is MNHEY, CDR2 SMNVEV (reference sequence).

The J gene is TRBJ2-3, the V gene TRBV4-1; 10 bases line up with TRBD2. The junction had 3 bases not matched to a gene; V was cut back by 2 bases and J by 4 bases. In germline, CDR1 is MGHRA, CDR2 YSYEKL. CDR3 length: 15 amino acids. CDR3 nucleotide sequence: TGCGCCAGCAGCCAAAGGACTAGCGGAGCAGATACGCAGTATTTT. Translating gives CASSQRTSGADTQYF.

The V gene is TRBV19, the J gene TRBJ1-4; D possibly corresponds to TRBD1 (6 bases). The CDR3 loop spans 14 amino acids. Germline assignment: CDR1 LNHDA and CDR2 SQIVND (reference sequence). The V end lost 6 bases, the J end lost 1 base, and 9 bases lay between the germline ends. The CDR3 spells CASSRGGTNEKLFF. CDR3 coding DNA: TGTGCCAGTAGCCGAGGGGGAACTAATGAAAAACTGTTTTTT.

CDR3 nucleotide sequence: TGTGCCAGCAGCGATGGTGTCCGCTACCAAGAGACCCAGTACTTC. This encodes CASSDGVRYQETQYF. The chain couples TRBV5-6 to TRBJ2-5; D ambiguous. Germline CDR1 reads SGHDT; CDR2 reads YYEEEE. Trimming pared 4 bases from V and 0 bases from J, leaving 13 bases between. The CDR3 length is 15 residues.

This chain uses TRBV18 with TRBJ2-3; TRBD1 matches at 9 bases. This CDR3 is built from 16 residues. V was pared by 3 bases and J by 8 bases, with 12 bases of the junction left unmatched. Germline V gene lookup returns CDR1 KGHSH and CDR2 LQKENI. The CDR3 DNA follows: TGTGCCAGCTCACCCGCCGGGACAGGGAACGTCATTACGCAGTATTTT. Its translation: CASSPAGTGNVITQYF.

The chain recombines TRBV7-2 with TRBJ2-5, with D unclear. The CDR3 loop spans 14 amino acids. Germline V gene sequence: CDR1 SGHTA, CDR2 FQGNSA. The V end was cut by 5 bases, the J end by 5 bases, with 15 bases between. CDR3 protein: CASSPRTEAETQYF. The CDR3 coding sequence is TGTGCCAGCAGCCCTCGTACAGAAGCTGAGACCCAGTACTTC.

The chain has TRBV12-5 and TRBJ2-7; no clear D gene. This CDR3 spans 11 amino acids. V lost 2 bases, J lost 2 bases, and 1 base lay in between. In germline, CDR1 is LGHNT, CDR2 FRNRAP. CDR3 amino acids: CASGLTYEQYF. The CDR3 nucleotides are TGTGCTAGTGGTTTGACCTACGAGCAGTACTTC.

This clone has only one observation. The CDR3 protein is CASSSPWGTNTGELFF. Written as DNA, the CDR3 is TGTGCCAGCAGTTCTCCATGGGGGACCAACACCGGGGAGCTGTTTTTT. This sequence joins TRBV28 and TRBJ2-2; D may match TRBD1 or TRBD2 (5 bases each). Germline V gives CDR1 MDHEN, CDR2 SYDVKM. V was pared by 4 bases and J by 2 bases, with 14 bases between. This CDR3 has 16 amino acids. Looking up the rest from reference TRBV28 and TRBJ2-2 gives the full variable domain: DVKVTQSSRYLVKRTGEKVFLECVQDMDHENMFWYRQDPGLGLRLIYFSYDVKMKEKGDIPEGYSVSREKKERFSLILESASTNQTSMYLCASSSPWGTNTGELFFGEGSRLTVL.

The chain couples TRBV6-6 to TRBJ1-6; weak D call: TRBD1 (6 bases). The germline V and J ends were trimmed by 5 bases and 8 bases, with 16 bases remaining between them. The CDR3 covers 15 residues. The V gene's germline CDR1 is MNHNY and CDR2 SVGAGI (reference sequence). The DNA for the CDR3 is TGTGCCAGCAGTCACAGGTTAAGGGGGGATTCACCCCTCCACTTT. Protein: CASSHRLRGDSPLHF.

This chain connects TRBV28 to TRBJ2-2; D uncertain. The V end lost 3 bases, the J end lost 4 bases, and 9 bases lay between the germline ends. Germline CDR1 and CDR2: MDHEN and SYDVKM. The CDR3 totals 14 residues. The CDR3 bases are TGTGCCAGCAGTTTTCCCTGGGGCACCGGGGAGCTGTTTTTT. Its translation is CASSFPWGTGELFF.

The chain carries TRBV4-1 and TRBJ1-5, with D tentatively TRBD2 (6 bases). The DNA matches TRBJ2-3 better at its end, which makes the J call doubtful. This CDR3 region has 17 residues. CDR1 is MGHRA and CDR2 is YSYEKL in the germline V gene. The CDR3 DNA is TGCGCCAGCAGCCAAGAAGGGGTGGGAGGAGGCAATCAGCCCCAGTATTTT. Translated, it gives CASSQEGVGGGNQPQYF.

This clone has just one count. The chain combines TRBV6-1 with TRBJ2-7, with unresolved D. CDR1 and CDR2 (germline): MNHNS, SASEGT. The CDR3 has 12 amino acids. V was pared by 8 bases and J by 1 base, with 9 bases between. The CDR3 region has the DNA TGTGCCAGCGGTTGGGTGTCCTACGAGCAGTACTTC. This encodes CASGWVSYEQYF.

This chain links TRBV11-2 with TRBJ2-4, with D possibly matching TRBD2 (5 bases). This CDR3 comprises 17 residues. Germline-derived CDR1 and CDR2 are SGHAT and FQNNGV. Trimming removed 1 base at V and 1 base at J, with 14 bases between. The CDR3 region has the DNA TGTGCCAGCAGCTTAGCCCCCGGGGTCGGGGCCAAAAACATTCAGTACTTC. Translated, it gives CASSLAPGVGAKNIQYF.

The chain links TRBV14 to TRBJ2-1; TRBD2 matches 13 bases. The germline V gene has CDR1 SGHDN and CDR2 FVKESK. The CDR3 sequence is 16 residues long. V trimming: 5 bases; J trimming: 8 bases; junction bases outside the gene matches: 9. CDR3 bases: TGTGCCAGCAGCACTCTGGGACTAGCGGGGCGGGATGAGCAGTTCTTC. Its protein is CASSTLGLAGRDEQFF.

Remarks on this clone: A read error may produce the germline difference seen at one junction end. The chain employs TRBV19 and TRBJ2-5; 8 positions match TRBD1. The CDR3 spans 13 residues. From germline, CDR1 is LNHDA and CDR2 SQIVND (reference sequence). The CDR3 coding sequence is TGTGCCAGTAGTATGGACAGGGAAGAGACCCAGCACTTC. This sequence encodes CASSMDREETQHF. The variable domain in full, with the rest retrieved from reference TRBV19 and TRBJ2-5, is DGGITQSPKYLFRKEGQNVTLSCEQNLNHDAMYWYRQDPGQGLRLIYYSQIVNDFQKGDIAEGYSVSREKKESFPLTVTSAQKNPTAFYLCASSMDREETQHFGPGTRLLVL.

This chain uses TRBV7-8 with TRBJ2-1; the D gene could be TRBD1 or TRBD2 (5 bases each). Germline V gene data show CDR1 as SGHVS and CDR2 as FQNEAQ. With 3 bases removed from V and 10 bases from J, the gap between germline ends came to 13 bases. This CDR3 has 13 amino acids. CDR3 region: CASSFGTAQEQFF. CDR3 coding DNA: TGTGCCAGCAGCTTCGGGACGGCACAGGAGCAGTTCTTC.

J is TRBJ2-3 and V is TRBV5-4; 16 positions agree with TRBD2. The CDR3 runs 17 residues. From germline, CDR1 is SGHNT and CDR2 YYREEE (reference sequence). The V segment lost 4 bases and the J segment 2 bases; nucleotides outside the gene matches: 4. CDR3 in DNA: TGTGCCAGCAGCAAGGGACTAGCGGGGGGGTACACAGATACGCAGTATTTT. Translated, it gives CASSKGLAGGYTDTQYF.

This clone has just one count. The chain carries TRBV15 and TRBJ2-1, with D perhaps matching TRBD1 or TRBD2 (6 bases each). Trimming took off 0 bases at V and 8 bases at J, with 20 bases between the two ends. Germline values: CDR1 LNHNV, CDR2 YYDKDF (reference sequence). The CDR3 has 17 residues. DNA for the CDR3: TGTGCCACCAGCAGAGATACAGGGAGGTTGGTTGTATATGAGCAGTTCTTC. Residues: CATSRDTGRLVVYEQFF.

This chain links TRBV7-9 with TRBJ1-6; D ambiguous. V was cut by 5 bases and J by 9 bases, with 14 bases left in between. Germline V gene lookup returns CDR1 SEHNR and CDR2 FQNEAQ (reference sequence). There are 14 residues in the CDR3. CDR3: CASSLTGVGSPLHF. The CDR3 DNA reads TGTGCCAGCAGCCTGACCGGGGTAGGTTCACCCCTCCACTTT. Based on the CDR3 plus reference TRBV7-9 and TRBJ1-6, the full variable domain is DTGVSQNPRHKITKRGQNVTFRCDPISEHNRLYWYRQTLGQGPEFLTYFQNEAQLEKSRLLSDRFSAERPKGSFSTLEIQRTEQGDSAMYLCASSLTGVGSPLHFGNGTRLTVT.

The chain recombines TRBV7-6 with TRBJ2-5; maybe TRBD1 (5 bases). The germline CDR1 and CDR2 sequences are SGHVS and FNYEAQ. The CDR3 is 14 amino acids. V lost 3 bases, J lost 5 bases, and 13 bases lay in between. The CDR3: CASSLHQGLETQYF. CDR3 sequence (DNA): TGTGCCAGCAGCTTGCATCAGGGTCTGGAGACCCAGTACTTC.

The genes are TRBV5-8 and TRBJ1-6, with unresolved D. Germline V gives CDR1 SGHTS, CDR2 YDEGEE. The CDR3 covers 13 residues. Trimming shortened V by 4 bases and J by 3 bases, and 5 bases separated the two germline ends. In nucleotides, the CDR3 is TGTGCCAGCAGCCGAATCTATAATTCACCCCTCCACTTT. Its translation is CASSRIYNSPLHF.

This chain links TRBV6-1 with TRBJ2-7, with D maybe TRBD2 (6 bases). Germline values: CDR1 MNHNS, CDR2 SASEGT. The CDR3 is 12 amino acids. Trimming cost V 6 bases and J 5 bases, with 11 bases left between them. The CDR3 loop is CASRGGSHEQYV. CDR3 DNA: TGTGCCAGCAGAGGAGGGTCCCACGAGCAGTACGTC.

The CDR3 reads CATSRRGPSYEQYF. In DNA form, the CDR3 reads TGTGCCACCAGCAGGAGGGGTCCCTCCTACGAGCAGTACTTC. This sequence joins TRBV15 and TRBJ2-7; D is tentatively TRBD1 or TRBD2 (5 bases each). Deletions cut 3 bases from V and 0 bases from J, with 9 bases between. Germline V gives CDR1 LNHNV, CDR2 YYDKDF (reference sequence). CDR3 length: 14 residues.

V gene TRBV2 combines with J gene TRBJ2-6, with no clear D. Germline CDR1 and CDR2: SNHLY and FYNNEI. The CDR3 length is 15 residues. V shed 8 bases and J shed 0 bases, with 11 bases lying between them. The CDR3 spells CASRISSSGANVLTF. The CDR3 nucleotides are TGTGCCAGCCGGATATCTTCCTCTGGGGCCAACGTCCTGACTTTC.

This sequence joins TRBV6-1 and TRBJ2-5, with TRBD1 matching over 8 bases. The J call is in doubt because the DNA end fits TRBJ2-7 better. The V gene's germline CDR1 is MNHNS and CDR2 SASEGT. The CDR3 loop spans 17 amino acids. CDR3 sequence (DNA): TGTGCCAGCAGTGAAACAGAAGGGGGACAGGAGTTCTACGAGCAGTACTTC. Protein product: CASSETEGGQEFYEQYF.

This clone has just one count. CDR3 bases: TGTGCCAGCCTACGGACAGGGGGAAACACCGGGGAGCTGTTTTTT. Its translation: CASLRTGGNTGELFF. The genes are TRBV28 and TRBJ2-2; 10 bases are shared with TRBD1. V lost 8 bases and J lost 2; bases outside the gene matches: 5. CDR3 size: 15 residues. From germline, CDR1 is MDHEN and CDR2 SYDVKM.